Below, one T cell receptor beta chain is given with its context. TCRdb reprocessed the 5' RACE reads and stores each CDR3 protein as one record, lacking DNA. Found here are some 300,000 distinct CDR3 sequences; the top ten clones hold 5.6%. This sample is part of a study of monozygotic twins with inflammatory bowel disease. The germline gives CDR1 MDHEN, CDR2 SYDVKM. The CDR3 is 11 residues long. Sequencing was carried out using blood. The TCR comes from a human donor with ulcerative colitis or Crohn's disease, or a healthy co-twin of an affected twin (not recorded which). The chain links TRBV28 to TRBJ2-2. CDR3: CASKLRGELFF.